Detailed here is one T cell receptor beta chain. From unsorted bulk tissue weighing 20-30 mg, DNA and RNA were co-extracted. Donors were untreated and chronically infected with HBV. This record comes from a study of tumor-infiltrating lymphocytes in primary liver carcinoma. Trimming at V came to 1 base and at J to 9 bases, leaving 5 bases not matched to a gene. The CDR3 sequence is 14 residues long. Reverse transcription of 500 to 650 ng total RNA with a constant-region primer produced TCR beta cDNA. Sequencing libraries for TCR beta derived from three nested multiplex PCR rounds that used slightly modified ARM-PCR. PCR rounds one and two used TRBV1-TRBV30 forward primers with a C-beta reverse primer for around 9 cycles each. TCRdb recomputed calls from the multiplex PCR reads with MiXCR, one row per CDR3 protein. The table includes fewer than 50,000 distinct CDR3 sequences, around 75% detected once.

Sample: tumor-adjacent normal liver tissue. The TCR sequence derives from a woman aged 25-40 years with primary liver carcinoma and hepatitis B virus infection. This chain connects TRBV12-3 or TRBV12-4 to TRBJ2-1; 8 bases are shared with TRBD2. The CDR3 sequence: CASSLVAGCIEQFF. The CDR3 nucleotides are TGTGCCAGCAGTTTAGTAGCGGGGTGCATTGAGCAGTTCTTC.